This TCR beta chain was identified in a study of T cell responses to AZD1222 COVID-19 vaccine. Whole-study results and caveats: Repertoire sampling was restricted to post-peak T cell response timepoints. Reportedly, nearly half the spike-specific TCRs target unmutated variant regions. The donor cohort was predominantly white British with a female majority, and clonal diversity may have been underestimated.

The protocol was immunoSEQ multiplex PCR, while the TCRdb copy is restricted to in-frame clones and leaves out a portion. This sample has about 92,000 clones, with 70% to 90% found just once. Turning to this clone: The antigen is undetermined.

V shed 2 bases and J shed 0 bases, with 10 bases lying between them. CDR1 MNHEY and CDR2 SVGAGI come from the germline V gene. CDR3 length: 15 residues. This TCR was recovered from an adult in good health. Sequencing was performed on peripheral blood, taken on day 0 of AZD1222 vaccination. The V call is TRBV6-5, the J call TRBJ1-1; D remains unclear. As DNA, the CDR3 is TGTGCCAGCAGTTACGAGGGATCTATGAACACTGAAGCTTTCTTT. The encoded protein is CASSYEGSMNTEAFF.